This TCR beta chain was profiled in a study of identical twins. The V and J ends lost 5 bases and 3 bases respectively, with 17 bases between them. Germline V lookup: CDR1 MDHEN, CDR2 SYDVKM. The CDR3 is 16 residues long. A remark on this clonotype: The antigen remains unidentified.

TCRdb fed the 5' RACE reads into MiXCR, producing one record per CDR3 protein. The data contain roughly 1.6 million distinct CDR3 sequences, roughly a third of them singletons. Study-wide points: The abundant beta clonotypes from cord blood had fewer insertions, and memory repertoires had none of this. Zero-insertion analyses could be partly confounded by invariant MAIT and iNKT cells.

The sequence was obtained from a newborn girl in good health. Specimen: cord blood. This chain links TRBV28 with TRBJ2-1; D unclear. The CDR3 sequence is CASSHRQRFDYNEQFF. The CDR3 DNA sequence: TGTGCCAGCAGTCACCGTCAAAGGTTTGACTACAATGAGCAGTTCTTC.